Listed below are T cell receptor beta chains from one sample, sequenced in a study of control samples from healthy donors and cancer patients. The protocol was immunoSEQ multiplex PCR, while the TCRdb copy is restricted to in-frame clones and leaves out a portion. The sample includes 84,000 or so clones, 90% to 95% seen only once; the top ten take around 17%. Sequencing used blood. All receptors derive from a man aged 50 or older in good health. Both conserved end residues are part of each CDR3.

v_call	j_call	cdr3_length	cdr3_aa
TRBV24-1	TRBJ1-5	14	CATRDNNSNQPQHF
TRBV10-1	TRBJ1-1	12	CASSPPGAEAFF
TRBV27	TRBJ1-1	15	CASSPSGLLNTEAFF
TRBV4-2	TRBJ1-1	14	CASSQAGGGAEAFF
TRBV19	TRBJ2-7	15	CASSIGYSRDYEQYF
TRBV4-2	TRBJ2-3	16	CASRVAASGKLDTQYF
TRBV18	TRBJ1-3	15	CASSPLGAKGNTIYF
TRBV19	TRBJ2-7	16	CASSFRSLGSSYEQYF
TRBV21-1	TRBJ1-3	16	CASYSTGTRPGNTIYF
TRBV4-1	TRBJ2-7	15	CASSQREDPPYEQYF
TRBV19	TRBJ1-1	15	CASSMGGSKTAEAFF
TRBV4-2	TRBJ2-2	15	CASSQDRGNTGELFF
TRBV7-5	TRBJ1-2	11	CARSGGGGYTF
TRBV30	TRBJ1-5	14	CAWASDRPNQPQHF
TRBV19	TRBJ1-1	15	CASSMRVDANTEAFF
TRBV7-8	TRBJ1-5	15	CASSPDNNSNQPQHF
TRBV10-3	TRBJ1-1	14	CAISAAAGSAEAFF
TRBV6-5	TRBJ1-1	13	CASSYRMRFEAFF
TRBV12-5	TRBJ2-7	16	CASRAGGSGSSYEQYF
TRBV4-1	TRBJ1-3	16	CASSPDANFPGNTIYF
TRBV6-2/TRBV6-3	TRBJ2-3	14	CASNPVGGIDTQYF
TRBV25-1	TRBJ1-6	14	CASSPDPYNSPLHF
TRBV29-1	TRBJ1-1	13	CSVVRQINTEAFF
TRBV27	TRBJ2-5	17	CASSLSYPGTGEETQYF
TRBV9	TRBJ1-1	15	CASSARVGGNTEAFF
TRBV4-1	TRBJ2-1	12	CASSQSGAEQFF
TRBV14	TRBJ2-1	14	CASSQELGGNEQFF
TRBV24-1	TRBJ2-1	16	CATSDPQGGTYNEQFF
TRBV5-1	TRBJ1-1	15	CASSLDMAMNTEAFF
TRBV3-1/TRBV3-2	TRBJ1-1	13	CASSQERNTEAFF
TRBV27	TRBJ1-3	15	CASSLYPGSGNTIYF
TRBV11-2	TRBJ1-6	13	CASSLTGFSPLHF
TRBV23-1	TRBJ1-2	15	CASSRGPVVNYGYTF
TRBV6-1	TRBJ1-4	14	CASSEGQGSEKLFF
TRBV5-1	TRBJ1-3	13	CASSLDPGNTIYF
TRBV19	TRBJ1-1	12	CASRDVGTEAFF
TRBV5-6	TRBJ1-1	14	CASSLGSRGTEAFF
TRBV7-2	TRBJ1-4	13	CASSLAGKEKLFF
TRBV5-1	TRBJ1-2	13	CASSLDGSYGYTF
TRBV12-5	TRBJ2-7	14	CASGLGPGSNEQYF
TRBV30	TRBJ2-3	11	CAWTSTDTQYF
TRBV7-2	TRBJ1-2	15	CASSSRTGGSYGYTF
TRBV2	TRBJ2-4	14	CASSQGQVKNIQYF